Each of the 18 T cell receptor beta chains below was sequenced from the same sample in a study of OX40 agonist ivuxolimab in advanced cancers. Sequencing used immunoSEQ multiplex PCR; TCRdb keeps in-frame clones, though not all of them. The data hold approximately 70,000 clones, with 83% observed a single time. This sample comprised CD4+ or CD8+ T cells sorted from blood, obtained in a trial of the OX40 agonist ivuxolimab. The receptors stem from an adult with an advanced solid tumor such as melanoma, head and neck, liver or kidney cancer.

V is TRBV7-2 and J is TRBJ2-1; D ambiguous. V lost 5 bases and J 0 bases, leaving 5 bases between the germline ends. The length of the CDR3 is 13 residues. Germline assignment: CDR1 SGHTA and CDR2 FQGNSA. The CDR3 region has the DNA TGTGCCAGCAGCGGCCTCTCCTACAATGAGCAGTTCTTC. Translated, it gives CASSGLSYNEQFF.

The genes are TRBV18 and TRBJ2-3; no reliable D call. CDR3 length equals 14 residues. V was cut by 3 bases and J by 0 bases, with 7 bases left in between. CDR1 is KGHSH and CDR2 is LQKENI in the germline V gene. The CDR3 DNA sequence: TGTGCCAGCTCACCTGGCGGAAGCACAGATACGCAGTATTTT. This encodes CASSPGGSTDTQYF.

As concerns this clone: A read error may produce the germline difference seen at one junction end. The chain employs TRBV2 and TRBJ1-4; D is possibly TRBD1 (5 bases). This CDR3 has 14 residues. Germline V CDR1 and CDR2: SNHLY, FYNNEI. The CDR3 DNA follows: TGTGCCAGCAGGTGGGGGAGGTCTAAGGAAAAACTGTTTTTT. Translation: CASRWGRSKEKLFF.

In its sample, this clone was seen once. The V call is TRBV18, the J call TRBJ2-7, with D unresolved. V gave up 4 bases and J gave up 0 bases, with 10 bases separating them. Germline CDR1 is KGHSH and CDR2 is LQKENI. The CDR3 contains 14 residues. In nucleotides, the CDR3 is TGTGCCAGCTCACAGTCCAGCGACTCCTACGAGCAGTACTTC. Its translation: CASSQSSDSYEQYF.

This clone was seen only once. The chain joins TRBV19 to TRBJ2-5, with 7 bases that match TRBD1. With 4 bases clipped from V and 5 bases from J, the junction kept 4 bases outside the gene matches. This CDR3 has 13 amino acids. The germline CDR1 and CDR2 sequences are LNHDA and SQIVND (reference sequence). The CDR3 protein is CASSRQGVETQYF. The CDR3 region has the DNA TGTGCCAGTAGTAGACAGGGTGTGGAGACCCAGTACTTC.

The V call is TRBV7-9, the J call TRBJ2-7; D ambiguous. V gave up 5 bases and J gave up 1 base, with 6 bases separating them. Germline V CDR1 and CDR2: SEHNR, FQNEAQ (reference sequence). The CDR3 length is 12 residues. CDR3 protein: CASSLHSYEQYF. CDR3 bases: TGTGCCAGCAGCCTCCATTCCTACGAGCAGTACTTC.

This chain connects TRBV13 to TRBJ2-7; 7 positions match TRBD1. The CDR3 is 15 residues long. V trimming: 5 bases; J trimming: 0 bases; junction bases outside the gene matches: 7. Germline CDR1 PRHDT, CDR2 FYEKMQ (reference sequence). The DNA for the CDR3 is TGTGCCAGCAGCCGACAGGGAAAAGGCTCCTACGAGCAGTACTTC. Translated, it gives CASSRQGKGSYEQYF.

In this sample, this clone turned up once. V usage is TRBV4-1 and J usage is TRBJ1-6, with a tentative D call TRBD1 (5 bases). Germline V lookup: CDR1 MGHRA, CDR2 YSYEKL. This CDR3 has 19 residues. V shed 4 bases and J shed 3 bases, with 22 bases lying between them. The CDR3: CASSRRLGGDWGYNSPLHF. In nucleotides, the CDR3 is TGCGCCAGCAGCCGCAGGTTGGGGGGAGATTGGGGCTATAATTCACCCCTCCACTTT.

V and J are TRBV5-6 and TRBJ1-3; D uncertain. The germline CDR1 and CDR2 sequences are SGHDT and YYEEEE. Trimming shortened V by 0 bases and J by 0 bases, and 13 bases separated the two germline ends. The CDR3 totals 17 residues. The CDR3 DNA sequence: TGTGCCAGCAGCTTGGGGCAGACATCCTACTCTGGAAACACCATATATTTT. As protein: CASSLGQTSYSGNTIYF.

The chain carries TRBV4-1 and TRBJ1-6; TRBD1 is a possible D gene (6 bases). V was trimmed by 3 bases and J by 13 bases, leaving 16 bases between them. CDR1 is MGHRA and CDR2 is YSYEKL in the germline V gene. The CDR3 is 14 amino acids. The DNA for the CDR3 is TGCGCCAGCAGCCAGTCAGGGGTTGACGCTCCCCTCCACTTT. This gives the protein CASSQSGVDAPLHF.

The V and J genes are TRBV27 and TRBJ2-7; the match to TRBD1 covers 8 bases. The V gene end was trimmed by 4 bases and the J gene end by 4 bases; junction bases not matched to a gene: 6. The CDR3 is 14 residues long. Germline V gene lookup returns CDR1 MNHEY and CDR2 SMNVEV (reference sequence). The CDR3 region is CASSSRQGLYEQYF. The CDR3 DNA reads as TGTGCCAGCAGTTCCCGACAGGGGCTGTACGAGCAGTACTTC.

The chain is built from TRBV5-1 and TRBJ2-2, with TRBD2 matching 8 bases. The V segment lost 1 base and the J segment 2 bases; nucleotides outside the gene matches: 4. There are 16 residues in the CDR3. From germline, CDR1 is SGHRS and CDR2 YFSETQ. CDR3 residues: CASSLLAGGNTGELFF. The CDR3 coding sequence is TGCGCCAGCAGCTTGCTTGCGGGGGGCAACACCGGGGAGCTGTTTTTT. Full variable domain (rest looked up from reference TRBV5-1 and TRBJ2-2): KAGVTQTPRYLIKTRGQQVTLSCSPISGHRSVSWYQQTPGQGLQFLFEYFSETQRNKGNFPGRFSGRQFSNSRSEMNVSTLELGDSALYLCASSLLAGGNTGELFFGEGSRLTVL.

This clone has only one observation. The J gene is TRBJ2-7, the V gene TRBV29-1; D may be TRBD1 (5 bases). Trimming cost V 1 base and J 2 bases, with 12 bases left between them. From germline, CDR1 is SQVTM and CDR2 ANQGSEA. The CDR3 contains 14 residues. CDR3 nucleotide sequence: TGCAGCGTTGAAGTGGTACAGGCTCCCTACGAGCAGTACTTC. Amino acid sequence: CSVEVVQAPYEQYF.

V usage is TRBV11-2 and J usage is TRBJ2-3; 7 bases are shared with TRBD2. The germline V gene encodes CDR1 SGHAT and CDR2 FQNNGV. There are 16 residues in the CDR3. Trimming took 1 base from V and 2 from J; bases not matched to a gene: 6. The CDR3 reads CASSLAVRGTTDTQYF. CDR3 in DNA: TGTGCCAGCAGCTTAGCAGTGCGGGGGACCACAGATACGCAGTATTTT.

The J gene is TRBJ2-5, the V gene TRBV19, with D uncertain. V shed 1 base and J shed 2 bases, with 8 bases lying between them. CDR1 is LNHDA and CDR2 is SQIVND in the germline V gene (reference sequence). The CDR3 consists of 14 residues. CDR3 sequence reads: CASSIGGFQETQYF. The CDR3 DNA sequence: TGTGCCAGTAGTATAGGAGGCTTTCAAGAGACCCAGTACTTC. Drawing the rest from reference TRBV19 and TRBJ2-5, the complete variable domain is DGGITQSPKYLFRKEGQNVTLSCEQNLNHDAMYWYRQDPGQGLRLIYYSQIVNDFQKGDIAEGYSVSREKKESFPLTVTSAQKNPTAFYLCASSIGGFQETQYFGPGTRLLVL.

This clone appeared a single time. J is TRBJ2-2 and V is TRBV18; tentatively, D is TRBD1 (5 bases). CDR1 is KGHSH and CDR2 is LQKENI in the germline V gene. The CDR3 has 15 residues. The V end was cut by 2 bases, the J end by 0 bases, with 7 bases between. As DNA, the CDR3 is TGTGCCAGCTCACCAAGGACAACGAACACCGGGGAGCTGTTTTTT. It translates to CASSPRTTNTGELFF. Filled out from reference TRBV18 and TRBJ2-2, the complete variable domain reads NAGVMQNPRHLVRRRGQEARLRCSPMKGHSHVYWYRQLPEEGLKFMVYLQKENIIDESGMPKERFSAEFPKEGPSILRIQQVVRGDSAAYFCASSPRTTNTGELFFGEGSRLTVL.

The V and J genes are TRBV9 and TRBJ2-2; weak D call: TRBD1 (5 bases). V shed 5 bases and J shed 5 bases, with 13 bases lying between them. Germline values: CDR1 SGDLS, CDR2 YYNGEE. The CDR3 runs to 14 residues. CDR3: CASRDNQWTGELFF. The CDR3 bases are TGTGCCAGCAGGGACAATCAGTGGACCGGGGAGCTGTTTTTT.

This clone was picked up a small number of times. The rearrangement uses TRBV14 and TRBJ1-6, with 7 bases lining up with TRBD1. In germline, CDR1 is SGHDN, CDR2 FVKESK. The CDR3 totals 20 residues. Trimming cost V 5 bases and J 1 base; bases outside gene matches: 17. CDR3 loop: CASSNSPPGQRRSYNSPLHF. CDR3 DNA sequence: TGTGCCAGCAGCAACTCACCCCCGGGACAGAGGAGGTCCTATAATTCACCCCTCCACTTT.